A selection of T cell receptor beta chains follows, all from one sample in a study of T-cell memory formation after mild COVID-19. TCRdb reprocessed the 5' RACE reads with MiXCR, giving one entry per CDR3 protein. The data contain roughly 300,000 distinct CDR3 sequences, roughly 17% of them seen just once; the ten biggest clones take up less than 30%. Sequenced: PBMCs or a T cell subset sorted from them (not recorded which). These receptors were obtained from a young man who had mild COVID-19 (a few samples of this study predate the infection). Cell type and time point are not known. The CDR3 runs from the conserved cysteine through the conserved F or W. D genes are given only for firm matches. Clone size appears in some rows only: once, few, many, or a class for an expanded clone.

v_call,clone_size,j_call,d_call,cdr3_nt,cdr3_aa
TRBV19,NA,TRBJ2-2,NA,TGTGCCACCCGACATACGAACACCGGGGAGCTGTTTTTT,CATRHTNTGELFF
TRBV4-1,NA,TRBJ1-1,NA,TGCGCCAGCAGCCAGACGGAAAACACTGAAGCTTTCTTT,CASSQTENTEAFF
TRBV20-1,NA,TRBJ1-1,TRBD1,TGCAGTGCTAGAGGGCCGGGACAGCAAAAACCAATGAACACTGAAGCTTTCTTT,CSARGPGQQKPMNTEAFF
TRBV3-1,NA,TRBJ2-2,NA,TGTGCCAGCAGCCAAGGTTTAGGGGCCGGGGAGCTGTTTTTT,CASSQGLGAGELFF
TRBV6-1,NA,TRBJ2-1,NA,TGTGCCAGCAGTCGGGGTAGCTCCTACAATGAGCAGTTCTTC,CASSRGSSYNEQFF
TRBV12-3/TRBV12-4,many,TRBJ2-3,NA,TGTGCCAGCAGTTCCCTTGGGACAGATACGCAGTATTTT,CASSSLGTDTQYF
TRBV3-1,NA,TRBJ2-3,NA,TGTGCCAGCAGCCAAGGGGTCCCGCGCACAGATACGCAGTATTTT,CASSQGVPRTDTQYF
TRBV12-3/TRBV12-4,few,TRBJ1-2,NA,TGTGCCAGCAGTTTAGTAATTACCTATGGCTACACCTTC,CASSLVITYGYTF
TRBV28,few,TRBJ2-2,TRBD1,TGTGCCGGGGGACAGGGGTTCTCCGGGGAGCTGTTTTTT,CAGGQGFSGELFF
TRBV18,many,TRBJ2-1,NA,TGTGCCAGCTCAACCGACTCCAGGGACGAGTTCTTC,CASSTDSRDEFF
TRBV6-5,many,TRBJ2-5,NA,TGTGCCAGCAGTTACCGGGCCAGGTCGATCCAAGAGACCCAGTACTTC,CASSYRARSIQETQYF
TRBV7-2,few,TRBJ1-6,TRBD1,TGTGCCAGCAGCGCCCGGGACAGGGCTAATTCACCCCTCCACTTT,CASSARDRANSPLHF
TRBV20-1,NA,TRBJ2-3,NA,TGCAGTGCTGGGCAAGATACGCAGTATTTT,CSAGQDTQYF
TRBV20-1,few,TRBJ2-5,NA,TGCAGTGCTAGAGATAGTGGAGCAGGGGAAGAGACCCAGTACTTC,CSARDSGAGEETQYF
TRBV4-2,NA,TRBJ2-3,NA,TGTGCCAGCAGCCAAGTCGCACTTGCGTCACCTTCCGATACGCAGTATTTT,CASSQVALASPSDTQYF
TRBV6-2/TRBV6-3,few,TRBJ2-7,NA,TGTGCCAGCAGTTACTCAATGAGCTACGAGCAGTACTTC,CASSYSMSYEQYF
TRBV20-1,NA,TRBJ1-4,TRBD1,TGCAGTGCTAGAGATCGAGACAGGGTGGACGAAAAACTGTTTTTT,CSARDRDRVDEKLFF
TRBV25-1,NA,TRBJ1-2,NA,TGTGCCAGCAGTGTCGGAGGGCGCAACTATGGCTACACCTTC,CASSVGGRNYGYTF
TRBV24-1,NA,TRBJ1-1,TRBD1,TGTGCCACCAGTGAAGGGACAGGGAGTGGAGCTTTCTTT,CATSEGTGSGAFF
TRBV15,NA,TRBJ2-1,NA,TGTGCCACCAGCAGAGAGGGGGGTGAGCAGTTCTTC,CATSREGGEQFF